The rows below give T cell receptor beta chains drawn from one sample of a study of blood T cells in healthy people across ages. TCRdb re-derived calls from the 5' RACE reads in MiXCR, one entry per CDR3 protein. The data hold some 700,000 distinct CDR3 sequences, with 22% observed a single time. The sample taken for sequencing was blood. These receptors all come from a man between 65 and 85 years old in good health. Each CDR3 is given with its conserved first and last residue. D genes are given only for firm matches. Clone size is not always given. Where it is, it says once, few, many or a class for expanded clones.

clone_size j_call v_call d_call cdr3_nt cdr3_aa
NA TRBJ2-4 TRBV6-5 NA TGTGCCACGACGGGGGCGGGCGGTTCCAAAAACATTCAGTACTTC CATTGAGGSKNIQYF
few TRBJ1-1 TRBV5-1 NA TGCGCCAGCAGCGCACTAAGGGTCCAGAACACTGAAGCTTTCTTT CASSALRVQNTEAFF
NA TRBJ1-1 TRBV5-6 TRBD1 TGTGCCAGCAACTTTGGGACAGGGACCATGAACACTGAAGCTTTCTTT CASNFGTGTMNTEAFF
few TRBJ1-1 TRBV5-1 TRBD1 TGCGCCAGCAGCTTGGTTGGGACAGGGGTTCAGAGTGAAGCTTTCTTT CASSLVGTGVQSEAFF
NA TRBJ2-7 TRBV5-1 NA TGCGCCAGCAGCTTGGGGACGGACGCCGAGCAGTACTTC CASSLGTDAEQYF
many TRBJ2-4 TRBV20-1 TRBD1 TGCAGTGCCCCGACAGGGGGCAAAGACATTCAGTACTTC CSAPTGGKDIQYF
NA TRBJ2-2 TRBV5-1 TRBD2 TGCGCCAGCAGCGGGGGACTAGCGGAGAACACCGGGGAGCTGTTTTTT CASSGGLAENTGELFF
few TRBJ2-1 TRBV5-6 TRBD1 TGTGCCAGCAGCTCCCAGGCGGGACAGGACTACAATGAGCAGTTCTTC CASSSQAGQDYNEQFF
NA TRBJ2-1 TRBV12-3/TRBV12-4 NA TGTGCCAGCAGTTGGGGTGGGGTCTCCTACAATGAGCAGTTCTTC CASSWGGVSYNEQFF
NA TRBJ2-1 TRBV7-3 TRBD2 TGTGCCAGCAGCCTCAATAGCGGGAATGAGCAGTTCTTC CASSLNSGNEQFF
NA TRBJ2-5 TRBV20-1 TRBD2 TGCAGTGCTGGACTAGCGGGAGCGGGGGAGACCCAGTACTTC CSAGLAGAGETQYF
NA TRBJ2-3 TRBV5-1 NA TGCGCCAGCAGCTACACGGTGGGCGGGTCGGATACGCAGTATTTT CASSYTVGGSDTQYF
NA TRBJ1-3 TRBV14 NA TGTGCCAGCAGCCAAGCCAGGGGCGCTGGAAACACCATATATTTT CASSQARGAGNTIYF
NA TRBJ1-1 TRBV3-1 TRBD1 TGTGCCAGCAGCTGGGGCAGGGGGGGAGATGAAGCTTTCTTT CASSWGRGGDEAFF
NA TRBJ1-4 TRBV5-1 TRBD1 TGCGCCAGCAGCCGGGACAGCCTTCGGGAAAAACTGTTTTTT CASSRDSLREKLFF
NA TRBJ1-2 TRBV28 NA TGTGCCAGCAACCCGGGATACTCTGGCTACACCTTC CASNPGYSGYTF
few TRBJ1-5 TRBV5-1 NA TGCGCCAGCAGCTTGGGTGCGGGGAGGGGCAATCAGCCCCAGCATTTT CASSLGAGRGNQPQHF
NA TRBJ1-6 TRBV6-1 TRBD1 TGTGCCAGCAGTCCTACAGGGGATCCCTCCTCACCCCTCCACTTT CASSPTGDPSSPLHF
few TRBJ2-5 TRBV10-3 TRBD2 TGTGCCATCAGTCGAGGCCTAGCGGGAGAGACCCAGTACTTC CAISRGLAGETQYF
NA TRBJ2-1 TRBV6-5 NA TGTGCCAGCAGTTACCAGGGACGCAATGAGCAGTTCTTC CASSYQGRNEQFF
few TRBJ2-3 TRBV7-9 NA TGTGCCAGCAATTCGGGGGATACGCAGTATTTT CASNSGDTQYF
NA TRBJ1-4 TRBV5-5 TRBD1 TGTGCCAGCAGCTTGGCCGGGACAGTTCCTAATGAAAAACTGTTTTTT CASSLAGTVPNEKLFF
NA TRBJ2-5 TRBV12-3/TRBV12-4 NA TGTGCCAGCAAAGGTCGAGGGGGACTGGCAGGGTCACAAGAGACCCAGTACTTC CASKGRGGLAGSQETQYF
NA TRBJ2-3 TRBV6-1 TRBD1 TGTGCCAGCAGGGACAGGGCCGGCGCCACAGATACGCAGTATTTT CASRDRAGATDTQYF
NA TRBJ2-2 TRBV7-2 NA TGTGCCAGCAGCTTAGACCTTTTCGGGGAGCTGTTTTTT CASSLDLFGELFF
NA TRBJ2-1 TRBV9 NA TGTGCCAGCAGCGACCGACAGAATGAGCAGTTCTTC CASSDRQNEQFF
few TRBJ1-1 TRBV7-9 NA TGTGCCAGCAGCCCGTCACTGGTCAACACTGAAGCTTTCTTT CASSPSLVNTEAFF
NA TRBJ2-7 TRBV11-2 TRBD2 TGTGCCAGCAGCTTGGGGCGTGGGGAGCGGGACCTGTACGAGCAGTACTTC CASSLGRGERDLYEQYF
few TRBJ2-2 TRBV11-2 NA TGTGCCAGCAGCTCGGGGGCTCTGGCCGGGGAGCTGTTTTTT CASSSGALAGELFF
few TRBJ2-1 TRBV7-2 NA TGTGCCAGCAGCGCGGGGGCTACAATGAGTGAGCAGTTCTTC CASSAGATMSEQFF
few TRBJ1-1 TRBV21-1 NA TGTGCCAGCAGCGAGGGGGAGATCCGAGCTTTCTTT CASSEGEIRAFF
NA TRBJ2-6 TRBV28 NA TGTGCCAGCAGTGAGTACAGGGCCAACGTCCTGACTTTC CASSEYRANVLTF
few TRBJ1-2 TRBV6-1 NA TGTGCCAGCAGTGTCGGGGCAGGGGTTGGGTATGGCTACACCTTC CASSVGAGVGYGYTF
NA TRBJ2-1 TRBV6-2/TRBV6-3 NA TGTGCCAGCAGTTACGGTCTAGCGCTAATAGAGCAGTTCTTC CASSYGLALIEQFF
few TRBJ1-2 TRBV15 NA TGTGCCACCAGCAGAGATAGGTCTTCTAACTACGGCTACACCTTC CATSRDRSSNYGYTF
few TRBJ2-5 TRBV6-5 TRBD2 TGTGCTACGCGGGGGGCCAAGGAGACCCAGTACTTC CATRGAKETQYF
many TRBJ2-3 TRBV20-1 TRBD2 TGCAGTGCGCCTAACCCGACTAGCGGGGGAGGAGATACGCAGTATTTT CSAPNPTSGGGDTQYF
NA TRBJ2-3 TRBV29-1 TRBD2 TGCAGCGTTACTGGCGGGAGCGGATATACGCAGTATTTT CSVTGGSGYTQYF
NA TRBJ1-1 TRBV6-5 NA TGTGCCAGCAGGGCAGGTAGGATCACTGAAGCTTTCTTT CASRAGRITEAFF
few TRBJ2-3 TRBV6-1 NA TGTGCCATTAGGGCGGAGGGAACAGATACGCAGTATTTT CAIRAEGTDTQYF
NA TRBJ1-2 TRBV5-5 NA TGTGCCAGCAGCCCGGACGTCAACTATGGCTGCACCTTC CASSPDVNYGCTF
NA TRBJ2-7 TRBV11-2 NA TGTGCCAGCAGCTTAAATCAAGGCTACGAGCAGTACTTC CASSLNQGYEQYF
many TRBJ1-2 TRBV7-9 TRBD1 TGTGCCAGCAGCCCCGGGACAGTTAAAGGCTACACCTTC CASSPGTVKGYTF
many TRBJ2-3 TRBV28 NA TGTGCCAGCAGATTTGGGGGAACCACAGATACGCAGTATTTT CASRFGGTTDTQYF
few TRBJ2-7 TRBV5-1 TRBD2 TGCGCCAGCGGTGAGCGGGGGACCTACGAGCAGTACTTC CASGERGTYEQYF
NA TRBJ2-5 TRBV20-1 NA TGCAGTGCTAGAGCTGACCTGGGTGTGAACCAAGAGACCCAGTACTTC CSARADLGVNQETQYF